The text below deals with one T cell receptor beta chain. There are 14 residues in the CDR3. Trimming took 1 base from V and 6 from J; bases not matched to a gene: 5. The germline V gene has CDR1 LGHDT and CDR2 YNNKEL (reference sequence). Sequencing was performed with immunoSEQ multiplex PCR; in TCRdb, only in-frame clones are kept and a portion is missing. Of around 320,000 clones in the sample, 65% to 90% are singletons; the top ten hold approximately 7.6%. This specimen belongs to a study of blood T cell repertoires in COVID-19. Specimen: peripheral blood. This sequence was found in a human donor in a cohort sampled during active COVID-19. The V call is TRBV3-1 (or the pseudogene TRBV3-2), the J call TRBJ1-1; 7 nucleotides line up with TRBD1. CDR3 nucleotides: TGTGCCAGCAGCCAAGGAACACAGGGGCCTGAAGCTTTCTTT. This sequence encodes CASSQGTQGPEAFF.